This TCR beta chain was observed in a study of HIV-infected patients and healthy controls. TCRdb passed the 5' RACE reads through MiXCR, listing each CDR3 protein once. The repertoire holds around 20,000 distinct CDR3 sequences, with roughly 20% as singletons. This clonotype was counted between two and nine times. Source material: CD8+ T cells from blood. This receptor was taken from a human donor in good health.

The CDR3 spells CASSLGLLGTQYF. Here the CDR3 DNA reads TGTGCCAGCAGTTTGGGCCTGCTGGGGACCCAGTACTTC. The chain combines TRBV27 with TRBJ2-5; D remains unclear. The CDR3 consists of 13 residues. Looked up from germline, CDR1 is MNHEY and CDR2 is SMNVEV (reference sequence). Trimming removed 3 bases at V and 7 bases at J, with 12 bases between.